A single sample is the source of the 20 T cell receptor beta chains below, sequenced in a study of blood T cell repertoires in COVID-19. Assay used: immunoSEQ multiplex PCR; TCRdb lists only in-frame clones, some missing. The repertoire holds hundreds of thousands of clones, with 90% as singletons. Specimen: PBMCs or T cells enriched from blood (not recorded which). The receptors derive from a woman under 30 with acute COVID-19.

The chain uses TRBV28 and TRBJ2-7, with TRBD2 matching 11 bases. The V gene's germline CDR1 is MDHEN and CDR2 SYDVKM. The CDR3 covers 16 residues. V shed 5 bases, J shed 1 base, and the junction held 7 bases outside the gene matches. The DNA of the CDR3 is TGTGCCAGCAGTATCCGACTAGCGGGGAAATCCTACGAGCAGTACTTC. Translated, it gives CASSIRLAGKSYEQYF. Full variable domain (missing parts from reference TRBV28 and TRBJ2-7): DVKVTQSSRYLVKRTGEKVFLECVQDMDHENMFWYRQDPGLGLRLIYFSYDVKMKEKGDIPEGYSVSREKKERFSLILESASTNQTSMYLCASSIRLAGKSYEQYFGPGTRLTVT.

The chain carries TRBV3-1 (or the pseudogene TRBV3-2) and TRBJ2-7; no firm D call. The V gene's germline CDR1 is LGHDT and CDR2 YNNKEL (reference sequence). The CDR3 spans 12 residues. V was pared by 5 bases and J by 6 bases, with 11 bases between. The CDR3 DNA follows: TGTGCCAGCAGCTCTTCAGTTGGCGAGCAGTACTTC. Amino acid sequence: CASSSSVGEQYF.

The CDR3 loop reads CATSRPGTPNEQFF. In DNA, the CDR3 is TGTGCCACCAGCAGACCAGGGACACCCAATGAGCAGTTCTTC. The chain combines TRBV15 with TRBJ2-1, with D maybe TRBD1 (6 bases). Per the germline V gene, CDR1 is LNHNV and CDR2 is YYDKDF (reference sequence). This CDR3 comprises 14 residues. V was pared by 2 bases and J by 6 bases, with 11 bases between.

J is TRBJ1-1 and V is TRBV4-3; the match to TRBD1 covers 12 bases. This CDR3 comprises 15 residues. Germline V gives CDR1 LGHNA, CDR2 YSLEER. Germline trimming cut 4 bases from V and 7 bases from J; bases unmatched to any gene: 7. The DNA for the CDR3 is TGCGCCAGCAGCCGAACGGGACAGGGGGCCGGTGAAGCTTTCTTT. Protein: CASSRTGQGAGEAFF.

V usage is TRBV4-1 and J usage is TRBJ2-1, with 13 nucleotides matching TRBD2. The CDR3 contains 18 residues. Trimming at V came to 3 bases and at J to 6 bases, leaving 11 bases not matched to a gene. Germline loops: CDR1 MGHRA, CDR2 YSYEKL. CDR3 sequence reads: CASSHIVGLAGEGNEQFF. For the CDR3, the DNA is TGCGCCAGCAGCCACATAGTCGGACTAGCGGGAGAGGGCAATGAGCAGTTCTTC.

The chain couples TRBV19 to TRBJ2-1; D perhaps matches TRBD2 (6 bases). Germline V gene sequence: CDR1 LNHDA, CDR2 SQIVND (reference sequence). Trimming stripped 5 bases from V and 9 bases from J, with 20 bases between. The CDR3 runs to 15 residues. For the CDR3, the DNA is TGTGCCAGTAGTTCCCCTAGCGTAGGGAGAAGTGAGCAGTTCTTC. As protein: CASSSPSVGRSEQFF.

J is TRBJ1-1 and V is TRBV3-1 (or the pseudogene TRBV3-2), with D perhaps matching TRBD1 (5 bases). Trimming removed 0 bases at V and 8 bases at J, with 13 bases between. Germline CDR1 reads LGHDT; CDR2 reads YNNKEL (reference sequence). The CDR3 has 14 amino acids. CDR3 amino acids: CASSQDWRGIEAFF. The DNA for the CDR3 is TGTGCCAGCAGCCAAGATTGGAGGGGAATAGAAGCTTTCTTT.

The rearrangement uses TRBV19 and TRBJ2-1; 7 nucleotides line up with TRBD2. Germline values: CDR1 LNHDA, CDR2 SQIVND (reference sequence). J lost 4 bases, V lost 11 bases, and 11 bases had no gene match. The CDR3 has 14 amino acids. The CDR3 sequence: CAAAMAGDYNEQFF. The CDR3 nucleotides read TGTGCCGCCGCTATGGCGGGAGATTACAATGAGCAGTTCTTC. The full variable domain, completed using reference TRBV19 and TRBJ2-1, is DGGITQSPKYLFRKEGQNVTLSCEQNLNHDAMYWYRQDPGQGLRLIYYSQIVNDFQKGDIAEGYSVSREKKESFPLTVTSAQKNPTAFYLCAAAMAGDYNEQFFGPGTRLTVL.

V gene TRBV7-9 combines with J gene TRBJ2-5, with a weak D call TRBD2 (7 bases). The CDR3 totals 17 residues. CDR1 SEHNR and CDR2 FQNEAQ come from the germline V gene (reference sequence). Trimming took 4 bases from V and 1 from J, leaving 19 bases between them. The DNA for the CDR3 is TGTGCCAGCAGCTCAGGTTTCGGGGGGCAAGGCCAAGAGACCCAGTACTTC. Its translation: CASSSGFGGQGQETQYF. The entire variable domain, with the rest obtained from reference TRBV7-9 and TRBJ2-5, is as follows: DTGVSQNPRHKITKRGQNVTFRCDPISEHNRLYWYRQTLGQGPEFLTYFQNEAQLEKSRLLSDRFSAERPKGSFSTLEIQRTEQGDSAMYLCASSSGFGGQGQETQYFGPGTRLLVL.

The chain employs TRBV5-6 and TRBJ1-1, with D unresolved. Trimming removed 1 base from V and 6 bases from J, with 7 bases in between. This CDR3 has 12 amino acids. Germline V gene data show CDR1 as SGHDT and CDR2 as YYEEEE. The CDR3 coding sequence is TGTGCCAGCAGCTTGTATTCCGCTGAAGCTTTCTTT. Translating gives CASSLYSAEAFF.

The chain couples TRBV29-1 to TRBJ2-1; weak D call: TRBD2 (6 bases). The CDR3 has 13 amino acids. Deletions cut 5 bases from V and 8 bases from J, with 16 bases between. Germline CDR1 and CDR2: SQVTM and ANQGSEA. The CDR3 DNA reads TGCAGCGTTCTAGGCAGGGACTCGGATGAGCAGTTCTTC. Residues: CSVLGRDSDEQFF.

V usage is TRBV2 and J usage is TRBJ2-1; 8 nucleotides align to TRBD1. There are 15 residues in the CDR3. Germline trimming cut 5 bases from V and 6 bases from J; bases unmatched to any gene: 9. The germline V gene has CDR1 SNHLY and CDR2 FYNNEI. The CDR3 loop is CASSRIRGLGNEQFF. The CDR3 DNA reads TGTGCCAGCAGTAGAATCAGGGGGCTGGGCAATGAGCAGTTCTTC.

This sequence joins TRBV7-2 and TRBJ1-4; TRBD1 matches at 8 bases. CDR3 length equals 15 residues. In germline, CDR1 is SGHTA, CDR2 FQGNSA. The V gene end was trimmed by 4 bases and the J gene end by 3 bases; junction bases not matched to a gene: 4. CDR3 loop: CASSSQGAANEKLFF. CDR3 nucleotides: TGTGCCAGCAGCTCCCAGGGGGCGGCTAATGAAAAACTGTTTTTT.

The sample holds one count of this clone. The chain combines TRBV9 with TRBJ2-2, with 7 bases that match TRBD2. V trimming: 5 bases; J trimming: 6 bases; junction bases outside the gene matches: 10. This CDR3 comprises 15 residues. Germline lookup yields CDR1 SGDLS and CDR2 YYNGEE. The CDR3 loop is CASRAGPTIPGELFF. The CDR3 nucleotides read TGTGCCAGCAGAGCGGGACCCACTATCCCCGGGGAGCTGTTTTTT.

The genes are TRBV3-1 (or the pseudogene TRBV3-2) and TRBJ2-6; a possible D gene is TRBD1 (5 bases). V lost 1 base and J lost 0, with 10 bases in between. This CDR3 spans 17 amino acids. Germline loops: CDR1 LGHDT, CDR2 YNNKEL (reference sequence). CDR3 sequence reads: CASSQVPDSSGANVLTF. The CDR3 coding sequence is TGTGCCAGCAGCCAAGTACCCGACAGCTCTGGGGCCAACGTCCTGACTTTC.

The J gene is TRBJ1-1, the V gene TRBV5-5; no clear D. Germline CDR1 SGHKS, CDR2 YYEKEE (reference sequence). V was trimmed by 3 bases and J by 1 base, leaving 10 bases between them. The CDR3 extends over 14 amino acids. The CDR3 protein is CASSSREPNTEAFF. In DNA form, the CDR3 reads TGTGCCAGCAGCTCACGGGAGCCGAACACTGAAGCTTTCTTT.

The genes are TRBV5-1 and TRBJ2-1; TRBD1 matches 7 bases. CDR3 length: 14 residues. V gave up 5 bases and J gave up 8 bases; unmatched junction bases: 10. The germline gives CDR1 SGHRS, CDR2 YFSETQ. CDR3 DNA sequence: TGCGCCAGCAGTACCCAACAGGGGAACGATGAGCAGTTCTTC. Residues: CASSTQQGNDEQFF.

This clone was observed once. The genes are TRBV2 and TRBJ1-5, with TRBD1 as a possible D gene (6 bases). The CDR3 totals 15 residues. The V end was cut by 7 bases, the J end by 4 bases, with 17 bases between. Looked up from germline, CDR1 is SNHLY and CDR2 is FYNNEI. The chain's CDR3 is CASKGGGRDNQPQHF. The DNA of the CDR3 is TGTGCCAGCAAAGGTGGGGGCAGGGATAATCAGCCCCAGCATTTT.

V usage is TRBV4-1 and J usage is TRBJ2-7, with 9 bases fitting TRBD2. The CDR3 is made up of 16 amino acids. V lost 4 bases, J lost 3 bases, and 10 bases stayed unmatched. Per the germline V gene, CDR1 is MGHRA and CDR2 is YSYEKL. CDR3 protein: CASSRDPERGVYEQYF. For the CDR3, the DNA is TGCGCCAGCAGCCGCGACCCTGAGCGGGGGGTCTACGAGCAGTACTTC.

CDR3: CASTRESYNEQFF. The CDR3, as DNA: TGCGCCAGCACCCGGGAGTCCTACAATGAGCAGTTCTTC. V usage is TRBV5-1 and J usage is TRBJ2-1; D might be TRBD2 (6 bases). This CDR3 spans 13 amino acids. V lost 6 bases and J 1 base, leaving 8 bases between the germline ends. Germline V CDR1 and CDR2: SGHRS, YFSETQ.